The source of this TCR beta chain is a study of blood T cells in healthy people across ages. This clonotype has a handful of counts. Its antigen is not known. Findings and limits, study-wide: Higher diversity and more naive CD4+ cells were features of long-lived donors, compared to aged donors.

The V gene lost 7 bases and the J gene lost 4 bases, with 16 bases spanning the gap. From germline, CDR1 is MNHNS and CDR2 SASEGT. The CDR3 extends over 14 amino acids. With a J-beta primer mix and a sample-barcoded 5' primer, a second PCR ran roughly 6 to 12 cycles. TCRdb redid the calling of the 5' RACE reads with MiXCR, one entry per CDR3 protein. Of 730,000 or so distinct CDR3 sequences in the sample, around 41% were seen once. Sequenced material: blood. The sequence derives from a man older than 75 in good health. The chain employs TRBV6-1 and TRBJ1-1; D is perhaps TRBD1 (5 bases). The CDR3 spells CASTREGRGTEAFF. In DNA form, the CDR3 reads TGTGCCAGCACCCGGGAGGGTAGGGGCACTGAAGCTTTCTTT.